This is a list of T cell receptor beta chains from one sample in a study of T-cell memory formation after mild COVID-19. Using its own MiXCR run on the 5' RACE reads, TCRdb lists one record per CDR3 protein. The sample has roughly 15,000 distinct CDR3 sequences, 23% seen once. Input material: PBMCs or a T cell subset sorted from them (not recorded which). These receptors originate from a young man who had mild COVID-19 (a few samples of this study predate the infection). Cell type and time point are not known. CDR3s include the opening cysteine and the closing phenylalanine or tryptophan. D genes are given only for firm matches. Size values are once, few and many counts, or a class for expanded clones, and some rows have none.

v_call	clone_size	d_call	cdr3_length	j_call	cdr3_aa	cdr3_nt
TRBV9	many	.	15	TRBJ1-6	CASSPHQGGSTPLHF	TGTGCCAGCAGCCCGCACCAGGGTGGCTCGACACCCCTCCACTTT
TRBV2	few	.	13	TRBJ2-5	CASSEVTRETQYF	TGTGCCAGCAGTGAAGTGACAAGGGAGACCCAGTACTTC
TRBV19	few	.	14	TRBJ1-4	CASFDSTTNEKLFF	TGTGCCTCCTTCGACAGTACAACTAATGAAAAACTGTTTTTT
TRBV7-2	once	.	14	TRBJ2-7	CASSLSAAPYEQYF	TGTGCCAGCAGCTTATCAGCGGCTCCCTACGAGCAGTACTTC
TRBV27	many	.	13	TRBJ1-5	CASSPWSNQPQHF	TGTGCCAGCAGCCCTTGGAGCAATCAGCCCCAGCATTTT
TRBV5-6	few	.	16	TRBJ2-7	CASSLALGQAVYEQYF	TGTGCCAGCAGCTTGGCCTTGGGCCAGGCTGTCTACGAGCAGTACTTC
TRBV12-3/TRBV12-4	.	.	12	TRBJ2-5	CASSSPVETQYF	TGTGCCAGCAGCTCCCCAGTGGAGACCCAGTACTTC
TRBV11-2	many	TRBD2	16	TRBJ2-7	CASSLAQLAGGYEQYF	TGTGCCAGCAGCTTAGCCCAACTAGCGGGGGGCTACGAGCAGTACTTC
TRBV20-1	many	TRBD2	14	TRBJ2-1	CSAHSGGRDNEQFF	TGCAGTGCCCATAGCGGGGGGAGAGACAATGAGCAGTTCTTC
TRBV4-3	medium-sized	.	16	TRBJ2-1	CASSLDGTRPYNEQFF	TGCGCCAGCAGCCTAGACGGGACAAGACCCTACAATGAGCAGTTCTTC
TRBV12-3/TRBV12-4	.	TRBD2	14	TRBJ2-1	CASSSRTSGNEQFF	TGTGCCAGCAGTTCCCGGACTAGCGGCAATGAGCAGTTCTTC
TRBV19	few	.	12	TRBJ1-1	CASRQGFSEAFF	TGTGCCAGTAGACAGGGTTTTTCTGAAGCTTTCTTT
TRBV13	few	.	16	TRBJ2-1	CASSLEWLGGDNEQFF	TGTGCCAGCAGCTTAGAATGGTTGGGAGGAGACAATGAGCAGTTCTTC
TRBV12-3/TRBV12-4	many	.	15	TRBJ2-4	CASSLLLASKNIQYF	TGTGCCAGCAGTTTACTCCTAGCGTCCAAAAACATTCAGTACTTC
TRBV10-3	.	.	14	TRBJ2-2	CAISESGNTGELFF	TGTGCCATCAGTGAGTCGGGGAACACCGGGGAGCTGTTTTTT
TRBV14	few	.	14	TRBJ1-2	CASSPRGKGYGYTF	TGTGCCAGCAGCCCACGGGGGAAGGGCTATGGCTACACCTTC
TRBV6-2/TRBV6-3	many	.	13	TRBJ2-7	CASSWAGSYEQYF	TGTGCCAGCAGTTGGGCAGGCTCCTACGAGCAGTACTTC
TRBV9	many	.	16	TRBJ2-1	CASSRYTLDSYNEQFF	TGTGCCAGCAGCCGCTACACCCTTGACTCCTACAATGAGCAGTTCTTC
TRBV12-3/TRBV12-4	.	TRBD2	15	TRBJ2-1	CASRAAGTSLGEQFF	TGTGCCAGCAGGGCCGCCGGGACTAGCTTAGGTGAGCAGTTCTTC
TRBV4-3	.	.	17	TRBJ1-4	CASSQTDPQGLNEKLFF	TGCGCCAGCAGCCAAACCGATCCCCAGGGCCTTAATGAAAAACTGTTTTTT
TRBV30	few	.	17	TRBJ1-2	CACLARVPQDLSYGYTF	TGTGCCTGCTTGGCCAGAGTCCCGCAAGACCTTAGCTATGGCTACACCTTC
TRBV29-1	.	TRBD1	13	TRBJ1-2	CSVEGQGGDGYTF	TGCAGCGTTGAGGGACAGGGGGGAGATGGCTACACCTTC
TRBV7-6	many	.	16	TRBJ1-5	CASSLAAGVSNQPQHF	TGTGCCAGCAGCTTAGCGGCAGGGGTGAGCAATCAGCCCCAGCATTTT
TRBV29-1	medium-sized	.	12	TRBJ2-7	CSVGDTSYEQYF	TGCAGCGTTGGGGATACATCCTACGAGCAGTACTTC
TRBV29-1	.	.	14	TRBJ2-3	CSVGYGGSTDTQYF	TGCAGCGTTGGGTATGGGGGGAGTACAGATACGCAGTATTTT
TRBV7-2	many	.	12	TRBJ2-7	CASSPVGAEQYF	TGTGCCAGCAGCCCAGTGGGGGCCGAGCAGTACTTC
TRBV13	.	.	14	TRBJ1-2	CASSLVGARNGYTF	TGTGCCAGCAGCTTAGTGGGGGCGCGAAATGGCTACACCTTC
TRBV12-3/TRBV12-4	.	.	15	TRBJ1-1	CASSLGGTLNTEAFF	TGTGCCAGCAGTTTGGGGGGGACATTGAACACTGAAGCTTTCTTT